The entry below gives a single T cell receptor (beta chain) sequence along with its context. The V gene end was trimmed by 5 bases and the J gene end by 2 bases; junction bases not matched to a gene: 6. Germline values: CDR1 KGHSH, CDR2 LQKENI. This CDR3 has 16 amino acids. These data originate in a study of blood T cell repertoires in COVID-19. In the original workflow: Reference gene primer amplification gave nucleated cell count estimates. The method was immunoSEQ multiplex PCR; TCRdb's version includes in-frame clones alone and lacks a portion of them. V, J and clone size were drawn from that table, and D and trimming were deduced from the DNA. The table includes approximately 130,000 clones, over 75% detected once.

This chain links TRBV18 with TRBJ1-5; 10 positions agree with TRBD1. The receptor comes from a man between 65 and 79 years old with active or convalescent COVID-19. The specimen sequenced was peripheral blood. Here the CDR3 reads CASSTTGGLGNQPQHF. DNA for the CDR3: TGTGCCAGCTCAACGACAGGGGGCCTTGGCAATCAGCCCCAGCATTTT.